This T cell receptor beta chain was found in a study of T cell responses to AZD1222 COVID-19 vaccine. Germline CDR1 reads WSHSY; CDR2 reads SAAADI. Trimming removed 3 bases at V and 7 bases at J, with 13 bases between. The length of the CDR3 is 15 residues. Repertoires were generated with immunoSEQ multiplex PCR, while TCRdb's copy carries only in-frame clones and drops some. The table records 200,000 or so clones, almost 95% of them present only once. The starting material was peripheral blood, obtained on day 0 of AZD1222 vaccination. The chain uses TRBV10-2 and TRBJ1-6, with D perhaps matching TRBD1 (6 bases). The sequence derives from an adult in good health. CDR3 DNA sequence: TGCGCCAGCAGTGAACCGGACAGAAGAAATTCACCCCTCCACTTT. It specifies CASSEPDRRNSPLHF.